This T cell receptor beta chain was sequenced for a study of cytomegalovirus exposure and HLA in healthy donors. Study-wide results and caveats: The study put roughly 160 TCR beta chains on its list as cytomegalovirus-associated.

This CDR3 is built from 14 residues. Trimming cost V 7 bases and J 6 bases, with 15 bases left between them. From germline, CDR1 is MNHNS and CDR2 SASEGT. This clone was counted once. Its antigen is not known. Measured with immunoSEQ multiplex PCR; TCRdb has only the in-frame clones, and not every one. The table shows 160,000 or so clones, with around 81% occurring only once. From the approximately 120-subject validation cohort, which was separate from the approximately 720-subject first cohort, the donors were drawn. The chain uses TRBV6-1 and TRBJ2-2; unclear D gene. The sequenced material came from PBMCs. This receptor was taken from a man aged 30 to 45 in good health and CMV-seropositive. Written as DNA, the CDR3 is TGTGCCAGCAAAGTGCCGGTGGCGGCCGGGGAGCTGTTTTTT. Protein product: CASKVPVAAGELFF.